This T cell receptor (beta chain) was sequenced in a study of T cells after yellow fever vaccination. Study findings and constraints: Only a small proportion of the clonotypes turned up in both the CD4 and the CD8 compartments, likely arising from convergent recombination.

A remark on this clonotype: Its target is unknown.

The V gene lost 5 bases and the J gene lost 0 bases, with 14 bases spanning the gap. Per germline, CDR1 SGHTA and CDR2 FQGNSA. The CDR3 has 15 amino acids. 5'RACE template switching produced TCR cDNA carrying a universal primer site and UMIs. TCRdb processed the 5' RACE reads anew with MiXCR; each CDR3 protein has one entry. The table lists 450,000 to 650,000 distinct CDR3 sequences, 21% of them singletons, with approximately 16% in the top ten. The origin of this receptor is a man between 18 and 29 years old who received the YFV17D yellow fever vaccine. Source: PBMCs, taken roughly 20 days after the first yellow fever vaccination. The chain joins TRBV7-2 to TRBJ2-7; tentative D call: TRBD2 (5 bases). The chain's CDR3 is CASSNAAGNSYEQYF. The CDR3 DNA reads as TGTGCCAGCAGCAACGCGGCGGGTAACTCCTACGAGCAGTACTTC.